A single sample is the source of the 10 T cell receptor beta chains below, sequenced in a study of cytomegalovirus exposure and HLA in healthy donors. PCR employed 60 Vbeta and 13 Jbeta primers. Generated by immunoSEQ multiplex PCR, the TCRdb table keeps only in-frame clones and is missing some. Of approximately 160,000 clones in the sample, roughly 82% were seen once. The sequencing input was PBMCs. Receptor source: a woman between 50 and 59 years old in good health and CMV-seropositive.

The chain couples TRBV30 to TRBJ2-3, with D unclear. The CDR3 sequence is 12 residues long. The V end lost 7 bases, the J end lost 2 bases, and 10 bases lay between the germline ends. Germline assignment: CDR1 GTSNPN and CDR2 SVGIG (reference sequence). CDR3 residues: CASRQYTDTQYF. The CDR3 region has the DNA TGTGCCTCCCGCCAGTACACAGATACGCAGTATTTT.

The V call is TRBV9, the J call TRBJ1-2; no clear D. From germline, CDR1 is SGDLS and CDR2 YYNGEE. With 2 bases removed from V and 5 bases from J, the gap between germline ends came to 7 bases. CDR3 length: 12 amino acids. The CDR3 sequence: CASSVGQYGYTF. The CDR3 nucleotides read TGTGCCAGCAGCGTTGGCCAATATGGCTACACCTTC.

The chain combines TRBV30 with TRBJ1-1; a possible D gene is TRBD1 (6 bases). V lost 3 bases and J 6 bases, leaving 14 bases between the germline ends. In germline, CDR1 is GTSNPN, CDR2 SVGIG (reference sequence). This CDR3 has 13 residues. The CDR3 here is CAWRVDSYAEAFF. The CDR3 DNA follows: TGTGCCTGGAGGGTGGACAGTTACGCTGAAGCTTTCTTT.

The DNA of the CDR3 is TGTGCCACCAGCAGAGGGGGGGTTGGGACTGAAGCTTTCTTT. It encodes CATSRGGVGTEAFF. The V and J genes are TRBV15 and TRBJ1-1; D might be TRBD1 (5 bases). Germline-derived CDR1 and CDR2 are LNHNV and YYDKDF (reference sequence). The CDR3 extends over 14 amino acids. V lost 1 base to trimming and J lost 5 bases, with 11 bases between them.

The genes are TRBV2 and TRBJ2-1, with TRBD2 identical over 9 bases. CDR3 length equals 16 residues. V was clipped by 3 bases and J by 7 bases; unmatched bases: 10. Germline V CDR1 and CDR2: SNHLY, FYNNEI. The CDR3 loop reads CASSEGAGGPGNEQFF. Here the CDR3 DNA reads TGTGCCAGCAGTGAGGGGGCGGGGGGGCCAGGGAATGAGCAGTTCTTC.

A single count supports this clone. The chain has TRBV11-3 and TRBJ2-1; 10 bases are shared with TRBD2. Germline assignment: CDR1 SGHNT and CDR2 YENEEA. With 2 bases clipped from V and 7 bases from J, the junction kept 5 bases outside the gene matches. This CDR3 contains 15 residues. The CDR3: CASSLSGGAWNEQFF. The CDR3 DNA follows: TGTGCCAGCAGCTTAAGCGGGGGGGCCTGGAATGAGCAGTTCTTC.

The chain joins TRBV27 to TRBJ2-7, with D maybe TRBD1 (5 bases). The CDR3 sequence is 15 residues long. CDR1 is MNHEY, CDR2 SMNVEV, per germline (reference sequence). V was trimmed by 2 bases and J by 2 bases, leaving 13 bases between them. The CDR3 DNA reads as TGTGCCAGCAGTTTACAGCGTTTAGGGGCCTACGAGCAGTACTTC. It translates to CASSLQRLGAYEQYF.

This clone came up once. This rearrangement joins TRBV18 to TRBJ1-2; perhaps TRBD1 as D (6 bases). V gave up 4 bases and J gave up 5 bases, with 14 bases separating them. This CDR3 has 14 residues. Germline V gives CDR1 KGHSH, CDR2 LQKENI. In DNA form, the CDR3 reads TGTGCCAGCTCACTTCGCGGACAGCGGTATGGCTACACCTTC. It specifies CASSLRGQRYGYTF.

CDR3 DNA: TGTGCCAGCAGCCAAGAATTACCACCGGGGACCCAGTACTTC. It encodes CASSQELPPGTQYF. The chain has TRBV4-2 and TRBJ2-5; D call uncertain. The CDR3 length is 14 residues. V lost 0 bases to trimming and J lost 7 bases, with 12 bases between them. Germline values: CDR1 LGHNA, CDR2 YNFKEQ.

The J gene is TRBJ1-3, the V gene TRBV19; tentative D call: TRBD1 (6 bases). Germline lookup yields CDR1 LNHDA and CDR2 SQIVND (reference sequence). The V gene lost 5 bases and the J gene lost 4 bases, with 12 bases spanning the gap. This CDR3 has 14 residues. CDR3 protein: CASSETGPGNTIYF. The CDR3 DNA sequence: TGTGCCAGTAGTGAGACAGGCCCCGGAAACACCATATATTTT.